Shown below are 15 T cell receptor beta chains from a single sample sequenced in a study of T cell repertoires in cytomegalovirus infection (dated by TCRdb to the late 2010s). Sequencing was performed on an Illumina HiSeq 1500. The raw public reads went through TCRdb reprocessing: fastp at Q25, MiXCR clone calling, in-frame beta chains kept. Each CDR3 protein gets just one entry, which takes the most common genes and DNA from the rows behind it. A total of just under 550,000 distinct CDR3 sequences appear in this sample, around 27% of them only once. The ten largest clones represent less than 15% of the sample. Sequences were obtained from PBMCs. These receptors were obtained from a human donor in good health (CMV status not recorded). Some clones in this sample may be carry-over from other donors' samples.

The V and J genes are TRBV12-3 or TRBV12-4 and TRBJ1-4; TRBD1 might be the D (6 bases). The V and J ends lost 2 bases and 10 bases respectively, with 11 bases between them. CDR3 length equals 13 residues. The CDR3 loop is CASSLLAGVKLFF. In DNA form, the CDR3 reads TGTGCCAGCAGTTTACTGGCAGGGGTAAAACTGTTTTTT.

This clonotype was counted many times. The gene calls are TRBV28 and TRBJ2-1; the D gene is possibly TRBD2 (6 bases). This CDR3 spans 16 amino acids. The germline CDR1 and CDR2 sequences are MDHEN and SYDVKM. Trimming took 4 bases from V and 5 from J, leaving 18 bases between them. CDR3 sequence: CASSSHPGVPNNEQFF. DNA of the CDR3: TGTGCCAGCAGTTCGCATCCGGGAGTGCCGAACAATGAGCAGTTCTTC.

This chain connects TRBV9 to TRBJ2-2, with a possible D match to TRBD1 (6 bases). Germline assignment: CDR1 SGDLS and CDR2 YYNGEE. Trimming cost V 3 bases and J 0 bases, with 18 bases left between them. The CDR3 has 18 amino acids. DNA for the CDR3: TGTGCCAGCAGCGAACAGTCCGGGACAAAAGCGAACACCGGGGAGCTGTTTTTT. It encodes CASSEQSGTKANTGELFF. The full variable domain, with the rest looked up from reference TRBV9 and TRBJ2-2, is DSGVTQTPKHLITATGQRVTLRCSPRSGDLSVYWYQQSLDQGLQFLIQYYNGEERAKGNILERFSAQQFPDLHSELNLSSLELGDSALYFCASSEQSGTKANTGELFFGEGSRLTVL.

V and J are TRBV6-2 or TRBV6-3 and TRBJ2-1; 9 bases are a match to TRBD2. The germline CDR1 and CDR2 sequences are MNHEY and SVGEGT. The CDR3 has 13 amino acids. V trimming: 4 bases; J trimming: 9 bases; junction bases outside the gene matches: 4. CDR3 amino acids: CASSSLAGTEQFF. CDR3 nucleotide sequence: TGTGCCAGCAGTTCCCTAGCGGGAACTGAGCAGTTCTTC.

This clonotype was detected only a few times. The chain recombines TRBV7-9 with TRBJ2-3; TRBD2 agrees at 13 bases. The CDR3 spans 16 residues. The trim removed 5 bases at V and 5 bases at J, leaving 7 bases unmatched. Per germline, CDR1 SEHNR and CDR2 FQNEAQ (reference sequence). CDR3 residues: CASSPGTSGTGDTQYF. The CDR3 DNA reads TGTGCCAGCAGCCCCGGGACTAGCGGGACAGGAGATACGCAGTATTTT. Complete variable domain (other parts from reference TRBV7-9 and TRBJ2-3): DTGVSQNPRHKITKRGQNVTFRCDPISEHNRLYWYRQTLGQGPEFLTYFQNEAQLEKSRLLSDRFSAERPKGSFSTLEIQRTEQGDSAMYLCASSPGTSGTGDTQYFGPGTRLTVL.

V usage is TRBV11-3 and J usage is TRBJ2-7; 7 bases match TRBD1. The CDR3 loop spans 15 amino acids. The germline CDR1 and CDR2 sequences are SGHNT and YENEEA. J lost 2 bases, V lost 0 bases, and 4 bases had no gene match. CDR3 DNA: TGTGCCAGCAGCTTAGATCCCGGGACAGCCTACGAGCAGTACTTC. This translates into CASSLDPGTAYEQYF. Using reference TRBV11-3 and TRBJ2-7 for the parts outside the CDR3, the full variable domain is EAGVVQSPRYKIIEKKQPVAFWCNPISGHNTLYWYLQNLGQGPELLIRYENEEAVDDSQLPKDRFSAERLKGVDSTLKIQPAELGDSAVYLCASSLDPGTAYEQYFGPGTRLTVT.

This clonotype has only a few counts. CDR3: CASIGTGVNQPQHF. In DNA form, the CDR3 reads TGTGCCAGTATTGGGACAGGGGTAAATCAGCCCCAGCATTTT. This rearrangement joins TRBV19 to TRBJ1-5; 10 positions agree with TRBD1. CDR3 size: 14 residues. Trimming took 7 bases from V and 4 from J; bases not matched to a gene: 4. Germline V CDR1 and CDR2: LNHDA, SQIVND (reference sequence). The full variable domain, completed using reference TRBV19 and TRBJ1-5, is DGGITQSPKYLFRKEGQNVTLSCEQNLNHDAMYWYRQDPGQGLRLIYYSQIVNDFQKGDIAEGYSVSREKKESFPLTVTSAQKNPTAFYLCASIGTGVNQPQHFGDGTRLSIL.

The chain uses TRBV7-8 and TRBJ2-7; D perhaps matches TRBD2 (7 bases). CDR1 is SGHVS and CDR2 is FQNEAQ in the germline V gene. The CDR3 length is 18 residues. V lost 5 bases and J lost 3, with 26 bases in between. DNA of the CDR3: TGTGCCAGCAGCCGGGGGGTGCGGGAGAGGGGGTCTGGCTACGAGCAGTACTTC. Residues: CASSRGVRERGSGYEQYF.

The chain combines TRBV7-2 with TRBJ2-1; 10 nucleotides align to TRBD2. CDR1 SGHTA and CDR2 FQGNSA come from the germline V gene. This CDR3 has 15 residues. Trimming cost V 6 bases and J 9 bases; bases outside gene matches: 11. DNA for the CDR3: TGTGCCAGCAGTCCCAGCGGGAGGGCCCATGGTGAGCAGTTCTTC. Translation gives CASSPSGRAHGEQFF.

In this sample, this clonotype turned up many times. The gene calls are TRBV7-2 and TRBJ2-5, with 8 bases lining up with TRBD1. The CDR3 covers 11 residues. Germline lookup yields CDR1 SGHTA and CDR2 FQGNSA. V lost 9 bases to trimming and J lost 7 bases; unmatched junction nucleotides: 4. Here the CDR3 reads CASRQGWTQYF. The CDR3 bases are TGTGCCAGTCGACAGGGGTGGACCCAGTACTTC.

The rearrangement joins TRBV28 to TRBJ1-4; no reliable D call. CDR1 and CDR2 (germline): MDHEN, SYDVKM. Trimming took off 1 base at V and 3 bases at J, with 12 bases between the two ends. The CDR3 consists of 16 residues. The CDR3 bases are TGTGCCAGCAGTTTATTTCCGCGGGGTCCTAATGAAAAACTGTTTTTT. This encodes CASSLFPRGPNEKLFF.

At least ten counts were recorded for this clonotype. The chain is built from TRBV7-6 and TRBJ2-1; D tentatively reads TRBD1 or TRBD2 (5 bases each). Germline lookup yields CDR1 SGHVS and CDR2 FNYEAQ. V gave up 1 base and J gave up 10 bases, with 20 bases separating them. This CDR3 has 16 residues. The CDR3 nucleotides are TGTGCCAGCAGCTTAGTCTCCGGACACGTTCCGGGAGAGCAGTTCTTC. Translating gives CASSLVSGHVPGEQFF. Together with reference TRBV7-6 and TRBJ2-1, the CDR3 gives the full variable domain: GAGVSQSPRYKVTKRGQDVALRCDPISGHVSLYWYRQALGQGPEFLTYFNYEAQQDKSGLPNDRFSAERPEGSISTLTIQRTEQRDSAMYRCASSLVSGHVPGEQFFGPGTRLTVL.

This clonotype was observed a few times. The chain is built from TRBV2 and TRBJ2-5, with D unresolved. The germline gives CDR1 SNHLY, CDR2 FYNNEI. The CDR3 sequence is 11 residues long. The V and J ends lost 6 bases and 3 bases respectively, with 5 bases between them. CDR3 nucleotides: TGTGCCAGCAGGACGGAAGAGACCCAGTACTTC. Protein: CASRTEETQYF.

This clonotype was observed a handful of times. This sequence joins TRBV7-2 and TRBJ2-3; possible D gene TRBD2, 6 bases. V gave up 2 bases and J gave up 2 bases, with 14 bases separating them. This CDR3 region has 16 residues. Germline V gives CDR1 SGHTA, CDR2 FQGNSA. CDR3 residues: CASSLFYRGITDTQYF. CDR3 nucleotides: TGTGCCAGCAGCTTATTTTATCGGGGGATCACAGATACGCAGTATTTT.

This clonotype occurred many times. The chain uses TRBV7-2 and TRBJ2-6; 11 positions agree with TRBD2. The CDR3 has 17 amino acids. The V segment lost 5 bases and the J segment 0 bases; nucleotides outside the gene matches: 3. Germline CDR1 is SGHTA and CDR2 is FQGNSA. CDR3 in DNA: TGTGCCAGCAGCCCGCTAGCGGGAGGCTCTGGGGCCAACGTCCTGACTTTC. This encodes CASSPLAGGSGANVLTF.